This T cell receptor beta chain was captured in a study of patients and donors after allogeneic stem cell transplantation. Germline CDR1 SEHNR, CDR2 FQNEAQ (reference sequence). Trimming removed 4 bases from V and 4 bases from J; junction bases left unmatched: 5. The length of the CDR3 is 15 residues. TCRdb reprocessed the RT-PCR reads with MiXCR, giving one entry per CDR3 protein. The sample shows tens of thousands of distinct CDR3 sequences, less than 15% of them seen only once. The sequence was collected from a human donor who was either an allogeneic HSCT recipient or a stem cell or donor lymphocyte infusion donor (not recorded which). It is not recorded whose cells these are; they may come from a transplant donor. The sample taken for sequencing was blood, either unsorted or a sorted T cell fraction (not recorded which). The chain recombines TRBV7-9 with TRBJ2-3, with 10 nucleotides matching TRBD2. DNA of the CDR3: TGTGCCAGCAGCTCAACACTAGCGGGACCAGATACGCAGTATTTT. Translated: CASSSTLAGPDTQYF.